The source of this T cell receptor (beta chain) is a study of blood T cell repertoires in COVID-19. Germline values: CDR1 LGHDT, CDR2 YNNKEL (reference sequence). The CDR3 consists of 16 residues. The junction had 6 bases not matched to a gene; V was cut back by 7 bases and J by 0 bases. Original data processing: Reference gene primer amplification gave nucleated cell count estimates. The method was immunoSEQ multiplex PCR; TCRdb's version includes in-frame clones alone and lacks a portion of them. Clonal size and the V and J genes are those of that table, whereas D and trimming came from the DNA. There are some 250,000 clones in the sample; 80% to 85% occur only once, and 4% to 5% lies in the top ten.

The specimen sequenced was peripheral blood. This receptor was identified in a man in his fifties or sixties with acute or convalescent COVID-19. The gene calls are TRBV3-1 (or the pseudogene TRBV3-2) and TRBJ2-1, with 10 bases that match TRBD2. The chain's CDR3 is CASKGSGGSSYNEQFF. CDR3 DNA sequence: TGTGCCAGCAAAGGTAGCGGGGGGAGCTCCTACAATGAGCAGTTCTTC.